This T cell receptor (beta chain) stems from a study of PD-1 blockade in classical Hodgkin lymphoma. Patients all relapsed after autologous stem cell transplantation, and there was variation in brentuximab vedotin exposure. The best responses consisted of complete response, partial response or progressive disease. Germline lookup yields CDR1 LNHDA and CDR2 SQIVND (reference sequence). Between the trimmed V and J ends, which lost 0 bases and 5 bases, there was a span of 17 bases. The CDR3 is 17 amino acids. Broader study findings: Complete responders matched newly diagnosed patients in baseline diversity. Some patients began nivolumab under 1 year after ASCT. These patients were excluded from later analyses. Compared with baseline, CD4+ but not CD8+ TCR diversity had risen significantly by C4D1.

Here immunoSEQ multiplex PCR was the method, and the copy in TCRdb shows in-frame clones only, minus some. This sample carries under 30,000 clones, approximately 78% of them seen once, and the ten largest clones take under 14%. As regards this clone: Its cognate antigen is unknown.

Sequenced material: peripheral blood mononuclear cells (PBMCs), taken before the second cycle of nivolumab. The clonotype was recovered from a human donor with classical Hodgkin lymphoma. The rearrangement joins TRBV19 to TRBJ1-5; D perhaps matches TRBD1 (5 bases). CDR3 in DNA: TGTGCCAGTAGTATAGATGGGGGGGGTATGATATATCAGCCCCAGCATTTT. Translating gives CASSIDGGGMIYQPQHF.